The present TCR beta chain was sequenced within a study of naive and memory T cell subsets. Study-level results: Especially in CD8 cells, naive repertoires contained a few larger clonotypes, possibly CD45RA-re-expressing memory cells. RNA-based TCR counts may shift with T cell activation and differentiation.

This clonotype showed up just once. The antigen remains unidentified. Two oligonucleotides, mixed equimolar, formed the beta constant-region primer covering TRBC1 and TRBC2. Four rounds of PCR amplified the ligated cDNA using nested alpha and beta constant-region primers plus SP2. TCRdb ran MiXCR on the UMI-ligation and nested PCR reads and lists one entry per CDR3 protein. Altogether approximately 140,000 distinct CDR3 sequences are present, roughly 22% being singletons, with the ten largest covering about 0.11%. CD8 T cells were positively selected from what remained after CD4 positive selection. Trimming removed 3 bases from V and 5 bases from J, with 16 bases in between. The CDR3 runs to 14 residues. The germline V gene encodes CDR1 DFQATT and CDR2 SNEGSKA (reference sequence).

The sequencing sample was made of naive CD4+ T cells from blood. The chain recombines TRBV20-1 with TRBJ2-5; no reliable D call. This sequence was found in a human donor in good health. This CDR3 is CSASELVVRETQYF. The CDR3, as DNA: TGCAGTGCTAGTGAGCTAGTCGTCAGGGAGACCCAGTACTTC.